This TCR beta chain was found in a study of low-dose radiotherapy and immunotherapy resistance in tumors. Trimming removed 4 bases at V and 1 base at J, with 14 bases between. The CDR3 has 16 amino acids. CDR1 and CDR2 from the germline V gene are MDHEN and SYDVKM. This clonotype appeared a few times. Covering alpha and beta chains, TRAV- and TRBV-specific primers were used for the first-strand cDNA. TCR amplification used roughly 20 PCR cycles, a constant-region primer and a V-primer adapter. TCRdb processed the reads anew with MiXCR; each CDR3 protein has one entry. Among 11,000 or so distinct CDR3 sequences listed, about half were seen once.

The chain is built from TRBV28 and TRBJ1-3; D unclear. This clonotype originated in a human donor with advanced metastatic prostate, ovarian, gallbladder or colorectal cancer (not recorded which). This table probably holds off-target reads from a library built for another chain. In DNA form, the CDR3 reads TGTGCCAGCAGTTCGCTTCAGAGGATATCTGGAAACACCATATATTTT. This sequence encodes CASSSLQRISGNTIYF.